Detailed here is one T cell receptor beta chain. The antigen remains undetermined. The genomic DNA of each subset was split evenly across several immunoSEQ plates. TCRdb's copy holds only in-frame clones and misses some; the assay was immunoSEQ multiplex PCR. The data hold more than 1,200,000 clones, with approximately 98.5% observed a single time. The data were obtained in a study of shared clonotypes between healthy human individuals. Notes on the study in general: There were few donors, and this limited the genetic and exposure-history diversity represented.

Germline V gene data show CDR1 as DFQATT and CDR2 as SNEGSKA (reference sequence). The CDR3 spans 11 residues. Trimming stripped 5 bases from V and 4 bases from J, with 7 bases between. The source of this sequence is a man aged 25-40 years in good health. This chain links TRBV20-1 with TRBJ2-3, with D hard to call. The sample comprised naive CD4+ T cells sorted from blood. Indicated subset: CD45RA+ positively selected. The CDR3 bases are TGCAGTGCTGGGATGGCAGATACGCAGTATTTT. Protein product: CSAGMADTQYF.